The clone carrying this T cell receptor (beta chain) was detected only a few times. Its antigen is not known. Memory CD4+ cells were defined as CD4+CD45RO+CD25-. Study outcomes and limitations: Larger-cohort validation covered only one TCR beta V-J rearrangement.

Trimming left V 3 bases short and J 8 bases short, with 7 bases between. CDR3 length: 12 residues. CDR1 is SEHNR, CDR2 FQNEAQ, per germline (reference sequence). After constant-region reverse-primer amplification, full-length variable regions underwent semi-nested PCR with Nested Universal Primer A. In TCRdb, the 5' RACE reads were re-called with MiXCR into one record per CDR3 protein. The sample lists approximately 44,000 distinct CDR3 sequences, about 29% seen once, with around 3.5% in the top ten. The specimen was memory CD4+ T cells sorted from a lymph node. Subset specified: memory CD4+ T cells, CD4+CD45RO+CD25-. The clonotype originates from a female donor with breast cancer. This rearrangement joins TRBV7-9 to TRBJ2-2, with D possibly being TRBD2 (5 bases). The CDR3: CASSFGGGELFF. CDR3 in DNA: TGTGCCAGCAGCTTCGGCGGGGGGGAGCTGTTTTTT.